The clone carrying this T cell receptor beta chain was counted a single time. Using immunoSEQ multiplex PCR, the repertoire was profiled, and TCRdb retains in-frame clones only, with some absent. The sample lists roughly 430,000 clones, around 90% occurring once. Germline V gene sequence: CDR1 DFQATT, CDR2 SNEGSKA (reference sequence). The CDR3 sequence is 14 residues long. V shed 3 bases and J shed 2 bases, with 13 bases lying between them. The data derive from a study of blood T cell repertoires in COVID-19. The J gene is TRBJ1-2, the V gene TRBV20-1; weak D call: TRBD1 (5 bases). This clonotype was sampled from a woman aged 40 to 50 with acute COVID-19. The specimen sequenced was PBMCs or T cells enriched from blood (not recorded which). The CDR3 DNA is TGCAGTGCTAGTTTTCAGGGAAGAAACTATGGCTACACCTTC. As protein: CSASFQGRNYGYTF.